Listed below are T cell receptor beta chains from one sample, sequenced in a study of cytomegalovirus exposure and HLA in healthy donors. This table comes from immunoSEQ multiplex PCR, and its TCRdb copy is limited to in-frame clones, with some not included. The data contain more than 75,000 clones, around 70% of them singletons. Sequenced: PBMCs. Receptors were obtained from a man between 35 and 55 years old in good health and CMV-seropositive. Both conserved end residues are trimmed from each CDR3. The D gene is left open where the match is weak.

v_call: TRBV7-6; d_call: TRBD1; cdr3_aa: ASRVDRGHEQF
v_call: TRBV10-1; d_call: TRBD1; cdr3_aa: ASSPPGGVWADTQY
v_call: TRBV6-6; d_call: NA; cdr3_aa: ASQRPGGATQETQY
v_call: TRBV4-3; d_call: NA; cdr3_aa: ASSQDIKSRGAF
v_call: TRBV2; d_call: NA; cdr3_aa: ASRPEGGAQETQY
v_call: TRBV29-1; d_call: TRBD1; cdr3_aa: SFRQGAKGEAF
v_call: TRBV10-2; d_call: NA; cdr3_aa: ASSDPRETQY
v_call: TRBV7-9; d_call: NA; cdr3_aa: ASSLGIGDGGAYEQY
v_call: TRBV6-5; d_call: TRBD2; cdr3_aa: ASNPGGGNEQY
v_call: TRBV25-1; d_call: NA; cdr3_aa: ASSETTGHYTGELF
v_call: TRBV29-1; d_call: TRBD2; cdr3_aa: SVRRLSGSEQY
v_call: TRBV4-1; d_call: TRBD2; cdr3_aa: ASSQQRGRTDTQY
v_call: TRBV6-5; d_call: TRBD1; cdr3_aa: ASRGQGPSPLH
v_call: TRBV18; d_call: TRBD2; cdr3_aa: ASCPTGRAPETQY
v_call: TRBV29-1; d_call: NA; cdr3_aa: SVILQVQETQY
v_call: TRBV7-6; d_call: NA; cdr3_aa: ASSLVPVSTDTQY
v_call: TRBV27; d_call: NA; cdr3_aa: ASGRGGSSRETQY
v_call: TRBV6-5; d_call: NA; cdr3_aa: AAYLGPGSGNTIY
v_call: TRBV7-8; d_call: NA; cdr3_aa: ASSRQQNTEAF
v_call: TRBV7-6; d_call: TRBD2; cdr3_aa: ASSLGEAGGPYEQY
v_call: TRBV5-4; d_call: TRBD1; cdr3_aa: ASIVQGFGTDTQY
v_call: TRBV10-3; d_call: TRBD1; cdr3_aa: ATFDTNRGSEQY
v_call: TRBV7-2; d_call: NA; cdr3_aa: ASSTGRVGNEKLF
v_call: TRBV19; d_call: TRBD1; cdr3_aa: ASRDTGENTEAF
v_call: TRBV7-9; d_call: NA; cdr3_aa: ASSRGGEGPYEQY
v_call: TRBV27; d_call: NA; cdr3_aa: ASSSLSDSNTEAF
v_call: TRBV27; d_call: TRBD1; cdr3_aa: ASSFNDRGDGYT
v_call: TRBV7-2; d_call: NA; cdr3_aa: ASSFSGANIQY
v_call: TRBV27; d_call: NA; cdr3_aa: ASSLSNNSPLH
v_call: TRBV10-3; d_call: NA; cdr3_aa: AASEGGDEQF
v_call: TRBV5-4; d_call: NA; cdr3_aa: ASSLKGEGDYGYT
v_call: TRBV7-9; d_call: TRBD2; cdr3_aa: ASSPRGVLTEQY
v_call: TRBV11-2; d_call: TRBD2; cdr3_aa: ASSFRLAGGRDTQY
v_call: TRBV6-1; d_call: NA; cdr3_aa: AGGETLSQPQH
v_call: TRBV11-2; d_call: TRBD2; cdr3_aa: ASSLNGLGTGLF
v_call: TRBV6-5; d_call: NA; cdr3_aa: ASSYSSRTGYEQY
v_call: TRBV6-5; d_call: NA; cdr3_aa: ASSQGLSSSEQY
v_call: TRBV5-5; d_call: NA; cdr3_aa: ASSLSRGPYEQY
v_call: TRBV10-2; d_call: TRBD1; cdr3_aa: ASSVRGSADTQY
v_call: TRBV15; d_call: NA; cdr3_aa: ATSERVPRQF
v_call: TRBV5-1; d_call: NA; cdr3_aa: ASSKDQNSYGYT
v_call: TRBV10-1; d_call: TRBD1; cdr3_aa: ASSEPDRPSGEQY
v_call: TRBV5-1; d_call: TRBD2; cdr3_aa: ASSLRTSGTSYEQY
v_call: TRBV5-6; d_call: NA; cdr3_aa: ASSLMAGAEKLF
v_call: TRBV20-1; d_call: NA; cdr3_aa: SGQGTDTQY
v_call: TRBV11-3; d_call: NA; cdr3_aa: ASSLGYDTQY
v_call: TRBV6-1; d_call: TRBD1; cdr3_aa: ASSERDSYEQY
v_call: TRBV6-1; d_call: NA; cdr3_aa: ASRAQGFSNQPQH
v_call: TRBV28; d_call: TRBD1; cdr3_aa: ASSPLRGTTDTQY
v_call: TRBV30; d_call: TRBD1; cdr3_aa: AWTWTGAWGYT
v_call: TRBV13; d_call: TRBD2; cdr3_aa: ASSFGRTSTYEQY
v_call: TRBV2; d_call: TRBD1; cdr3_aa: ASRGDRANTEAF
v_call: TRBV6-1; d_call: NA; cdr3_aa: ASSEAGTGLPYGYT
v_call: TRBV6-1; d_call: TRBD2; cdr3_aa: ASSDPSGGAYEQY